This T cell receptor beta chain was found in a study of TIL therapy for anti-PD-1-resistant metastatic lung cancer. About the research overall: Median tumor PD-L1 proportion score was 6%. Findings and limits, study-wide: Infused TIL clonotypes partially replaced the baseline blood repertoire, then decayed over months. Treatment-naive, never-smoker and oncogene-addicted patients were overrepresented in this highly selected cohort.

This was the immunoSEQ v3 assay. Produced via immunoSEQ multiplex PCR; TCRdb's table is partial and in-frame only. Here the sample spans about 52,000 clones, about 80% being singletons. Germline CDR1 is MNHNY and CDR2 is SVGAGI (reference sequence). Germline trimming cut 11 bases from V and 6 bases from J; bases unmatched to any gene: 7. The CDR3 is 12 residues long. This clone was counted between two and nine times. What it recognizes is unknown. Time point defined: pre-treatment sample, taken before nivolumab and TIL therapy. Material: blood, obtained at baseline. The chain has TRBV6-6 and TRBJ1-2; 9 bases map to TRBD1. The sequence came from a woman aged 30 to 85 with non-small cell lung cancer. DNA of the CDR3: TGTGCCCTCCGGACAGGGGTTGATGGCTACACCTTC. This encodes CALRTGVDGYTF.